This TCR beta chain is drawn from a study of blood T cell repertoires in COVID-19. Study in general: Some COVID-19 samples were acute and others convalescent; all came from the United States, Italy and Spain. From T cells, B-cell-depleted T cells, or PBMCs came the material, which was cDNA or gDNA.

The CDR3 runs 15 residues. The germline V gene has CDR1 MGHRA and CDR2 YSYEKL. Trimming removed 4 bases at V and 10 bases at J, with 17 bases between. Original handling: The assay estimated nucleated cells by amplifying reference gene primers. Repertoires were generated with immunoSEQ multiplex PCR, while TCRdb's copy carries only in-frame clones and drops some. V and J calls and clone size are those listed in that table; D and trimming were worked out from the DNA. The repertoire holds fewer than 100,000 clones, more than 70% seen once, with 6% to 9.5% in the top ten. The sample consisted of peripheral blood. The chain combines TRBV4-1 with TRBJ1-6; D remains unclear. This receptor was identified in a human donor with acute or convalescent COVID-19. The donor label of this sample is uncertain. This CDR3 is CASSPGGLDGSPLHF. The CDR3 DNA sequence: TGCGCCAGCAGCCCCGGCGGCTTAGACGGATCACCCCTCCACTTT.